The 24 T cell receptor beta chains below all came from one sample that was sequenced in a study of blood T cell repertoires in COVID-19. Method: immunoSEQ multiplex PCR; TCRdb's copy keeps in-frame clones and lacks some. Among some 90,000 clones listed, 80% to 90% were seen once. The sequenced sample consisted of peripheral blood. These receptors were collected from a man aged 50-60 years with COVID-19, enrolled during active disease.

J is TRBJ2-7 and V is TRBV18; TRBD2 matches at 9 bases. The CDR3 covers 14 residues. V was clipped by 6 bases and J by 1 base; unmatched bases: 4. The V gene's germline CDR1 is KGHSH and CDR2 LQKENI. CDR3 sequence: CASSELAGSYEQYF. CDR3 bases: TGTGCCAGCTCGGAACTAGCGGGTTCCTACGAGCAGTACTTC.

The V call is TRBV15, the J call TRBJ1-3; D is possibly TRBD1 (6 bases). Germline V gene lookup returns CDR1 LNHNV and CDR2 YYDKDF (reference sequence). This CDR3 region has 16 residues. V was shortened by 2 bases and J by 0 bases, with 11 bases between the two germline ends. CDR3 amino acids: CATSRTGLNSGNTIYF. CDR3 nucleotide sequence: TGTGCCACCAGCAGAACAGGGCTAAACTCTGGAAACACCATATATTTT.

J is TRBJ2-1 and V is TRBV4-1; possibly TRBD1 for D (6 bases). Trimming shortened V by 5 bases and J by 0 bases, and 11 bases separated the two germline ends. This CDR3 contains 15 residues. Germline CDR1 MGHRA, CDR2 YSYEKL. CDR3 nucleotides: TGCGCCAGCAGCAACCCGACAGGCTCCTACAATGAGCAGTTCTTC. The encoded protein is CASSNPTGSYNEQFF.

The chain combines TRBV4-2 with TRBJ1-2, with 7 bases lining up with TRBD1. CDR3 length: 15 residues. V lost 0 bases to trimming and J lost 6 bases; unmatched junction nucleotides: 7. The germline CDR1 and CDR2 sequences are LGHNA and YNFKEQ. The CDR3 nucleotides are TGTGCCAGCAGCCAAGAAAGGGGGCTCCTGGATGGCTACACCTTC. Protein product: CASSQERGLLDGYTF.

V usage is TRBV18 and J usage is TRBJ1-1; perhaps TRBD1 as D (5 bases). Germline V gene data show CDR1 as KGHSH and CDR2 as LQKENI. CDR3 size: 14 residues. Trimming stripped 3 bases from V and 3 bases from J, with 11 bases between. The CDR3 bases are TGTGCCAGCTCACCCAGGGAATACGACACTGAAGCTTTCTTT. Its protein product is CASSPREYDTEAFF.

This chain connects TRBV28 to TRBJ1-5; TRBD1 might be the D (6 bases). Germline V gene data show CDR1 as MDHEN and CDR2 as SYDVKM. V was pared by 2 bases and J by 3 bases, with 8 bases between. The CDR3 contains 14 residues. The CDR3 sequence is CASSLQGPNQPQHF. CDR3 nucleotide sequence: TGTGCCAGCAGTTTACAGGGGCCCAATCAGCCCCAGCATTTT.

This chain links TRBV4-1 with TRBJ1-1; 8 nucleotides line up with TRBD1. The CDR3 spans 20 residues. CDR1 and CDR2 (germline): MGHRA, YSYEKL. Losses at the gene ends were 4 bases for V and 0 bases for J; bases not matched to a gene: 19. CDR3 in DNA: TGCGCCAGCAGCCCTACCCTAGGATTGGCAGGGGGCCGGATGAACACTGAAGCTTTCTTT. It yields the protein CASSPTLGLAGGRMNTEAFF.

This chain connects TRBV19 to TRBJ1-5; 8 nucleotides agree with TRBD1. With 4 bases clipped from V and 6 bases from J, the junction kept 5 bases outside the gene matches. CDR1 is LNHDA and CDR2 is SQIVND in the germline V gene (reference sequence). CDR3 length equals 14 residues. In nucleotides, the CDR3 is TGTGCCAGTAGTAAACAGACAGGGGCTCAGCCCCAGCATTTT. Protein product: CASSKQTGAQPQHF.

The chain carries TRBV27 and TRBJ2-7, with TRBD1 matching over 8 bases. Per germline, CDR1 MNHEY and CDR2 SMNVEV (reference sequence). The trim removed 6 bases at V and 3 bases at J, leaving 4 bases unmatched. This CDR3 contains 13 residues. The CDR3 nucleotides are TGTGCCAGCAGCCGGGACAGGAACTACGAGCAGTACTTC. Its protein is CASSRDRNYEQYF.

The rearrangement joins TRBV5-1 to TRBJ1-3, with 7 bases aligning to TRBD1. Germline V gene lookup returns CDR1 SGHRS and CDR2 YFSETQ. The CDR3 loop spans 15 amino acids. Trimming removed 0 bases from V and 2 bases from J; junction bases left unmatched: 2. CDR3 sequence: CASSLDGTAGNTIYF. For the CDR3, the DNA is TGCGCCAGCAGCTTGGATGGGACAGCTGGAAACACCATATATTTT.

The CDR3 nucleotides are TGTGCCAGCAGCTCCAGGACTGAGACCGGGGAGCTGTTTTTT. Translation: CASSSRTETGELFF. V usage is TRBV9 and J usage is TRBJ2-2, with a weak D call TRBD2 (5 bases). V was shortened by 4 bases and J by 5 bases, with 12 bases between the two germline ends. Germline CDR1 reads SGDLS; CDR2 reads YYNGEE. CDR3 length: 14 residues.

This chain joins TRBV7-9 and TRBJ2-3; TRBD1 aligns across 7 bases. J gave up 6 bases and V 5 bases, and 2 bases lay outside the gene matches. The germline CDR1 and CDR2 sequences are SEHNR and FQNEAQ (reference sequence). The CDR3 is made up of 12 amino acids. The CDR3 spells CASSPTGDTQYF. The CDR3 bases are TGTGCCAGCAGCCCGACAGGGGATACGCAGTATTTT.

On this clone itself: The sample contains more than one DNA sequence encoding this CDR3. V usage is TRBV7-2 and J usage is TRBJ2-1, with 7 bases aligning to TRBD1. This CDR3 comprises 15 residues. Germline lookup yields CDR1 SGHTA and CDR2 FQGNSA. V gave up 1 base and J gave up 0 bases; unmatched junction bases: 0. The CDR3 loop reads CASSLDRGSYNEQFF. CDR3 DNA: TGTGCCAGCAGCTTAGACAGGGGCTCCTACAATGAGCAGTTCTTC.

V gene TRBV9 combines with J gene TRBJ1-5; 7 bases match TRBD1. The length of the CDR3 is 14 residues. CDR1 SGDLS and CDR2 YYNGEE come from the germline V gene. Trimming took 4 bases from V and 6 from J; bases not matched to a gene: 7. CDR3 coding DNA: TGTGCCAGCAGCCAGGGACAGATAGGTCAGCCCCAGCATTTT. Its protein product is CASSQGQIGQPQHF.

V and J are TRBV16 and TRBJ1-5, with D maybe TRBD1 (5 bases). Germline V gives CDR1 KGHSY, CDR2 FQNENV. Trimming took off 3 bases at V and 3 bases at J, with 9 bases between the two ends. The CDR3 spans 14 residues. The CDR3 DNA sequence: TGTGCCAGCAGCCAGGCAGGGTCCAATCAGCCCCAGCATTTT. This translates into CASSQAGSNQPQHF.

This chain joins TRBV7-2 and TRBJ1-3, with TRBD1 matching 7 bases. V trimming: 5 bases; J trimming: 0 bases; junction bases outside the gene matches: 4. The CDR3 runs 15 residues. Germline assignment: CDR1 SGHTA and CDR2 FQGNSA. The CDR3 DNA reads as TGTGCCAGCAGCCCCCGACAGGGCTCTGGAAACACCATATATTTT. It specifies CASSPRQGSGNTIYF.

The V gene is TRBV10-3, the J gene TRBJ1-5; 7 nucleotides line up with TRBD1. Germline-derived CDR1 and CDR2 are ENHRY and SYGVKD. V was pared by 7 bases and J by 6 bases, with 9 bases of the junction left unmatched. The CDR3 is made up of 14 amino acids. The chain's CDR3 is CAIMAGGNGQPQHF. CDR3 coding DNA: TGTGCCATCATGGCAGGGGGTAACGGTCAGCCCCAGCATTTT.

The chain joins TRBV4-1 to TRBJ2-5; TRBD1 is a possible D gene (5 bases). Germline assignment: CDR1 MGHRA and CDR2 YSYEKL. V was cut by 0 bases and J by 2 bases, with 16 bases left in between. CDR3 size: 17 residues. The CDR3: CASSQERRGRTQETQYF. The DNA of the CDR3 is TGCGCCAGCAGCCAAGAACGCCGTGGCCGGACACAAGAGACCCAGTACTTC.

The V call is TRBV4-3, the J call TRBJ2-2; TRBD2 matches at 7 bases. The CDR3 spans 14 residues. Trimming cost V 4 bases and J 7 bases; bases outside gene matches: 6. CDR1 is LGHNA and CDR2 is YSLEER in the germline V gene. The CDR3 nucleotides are TGCGCCAGCAGCCTGACTGGGGGGGTCGGGGAGCTGTTTTTT. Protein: CASSLTGGVGELFF.

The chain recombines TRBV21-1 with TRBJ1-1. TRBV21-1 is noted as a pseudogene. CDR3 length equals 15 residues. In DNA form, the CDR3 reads TGTGCCAGCAGCACTGATTCGGCGGCGAGAACTGAAGCTTTCTTT. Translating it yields CASSTDSAARTEAFF.

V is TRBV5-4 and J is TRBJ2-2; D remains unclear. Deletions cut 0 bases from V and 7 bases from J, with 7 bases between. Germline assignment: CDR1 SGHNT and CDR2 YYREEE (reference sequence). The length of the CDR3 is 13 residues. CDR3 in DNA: TGTGCCAGCAGCTTGGTGGGCAGCGGGGAGCTGTTTTTT. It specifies CASSLVGSGELFF.

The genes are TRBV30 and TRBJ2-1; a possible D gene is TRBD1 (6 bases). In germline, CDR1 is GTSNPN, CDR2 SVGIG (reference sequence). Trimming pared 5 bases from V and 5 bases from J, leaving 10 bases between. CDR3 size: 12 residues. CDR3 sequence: CAWARGNNEQFF. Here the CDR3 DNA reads TGTGCCTGGGCTAGGGGGAACAATGAGCAGTTCTTC.

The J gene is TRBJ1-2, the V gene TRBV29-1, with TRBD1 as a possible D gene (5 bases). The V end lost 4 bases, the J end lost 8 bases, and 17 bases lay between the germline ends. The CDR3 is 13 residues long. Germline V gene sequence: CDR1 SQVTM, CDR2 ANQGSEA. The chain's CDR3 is CSVGEAIQGGYTF. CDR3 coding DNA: TGCAGCGTTGGGGAGGCGATCCAGGGCGGCTACACCTTC.

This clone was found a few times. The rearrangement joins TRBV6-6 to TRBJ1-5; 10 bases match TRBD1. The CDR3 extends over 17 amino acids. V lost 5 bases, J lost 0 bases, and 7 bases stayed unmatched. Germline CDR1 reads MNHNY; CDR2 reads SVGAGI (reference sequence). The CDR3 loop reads CASSLGQGTHSNQPQHF. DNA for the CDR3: TGTGCCAGCAGTCTGGGACAGGGGACCCATAGCAATCAGCCCCAGCATTTT.